A selection of T cell receptor beta chains follows, all from one sample in a study of blood T cell repertoires in COVID-19. Clones were sequenced by immunoSEQ multiplex PCR, and TCRdb holds only the in-frame ones, with some missing. The sample lists under 400,000 clones, 88% occurring once. Sequencing used PBMCs or T cells enriched from blood (not recorded which). The receptors originated from a woman aged 30 to 39 who had been exposed to COVID-19. Each CDR3 is given with its conserved first and last residue. D genes are given only for firm matches. The size of a clone is reported for some rows only, either as once, few or many, or as a class for expanded clones.

clone_size j_call v_call d_call cdr3_aa cdr3_nt
. TRBJ1-1 TRBV3-1/TRBV3-2 . CASSQGLPGGRKNTEAFF TGTGCCAGCAGCCAAGGTCTCCCCGGGGGACGGAAGAACACTGAAGCTTTCTTT
. TRBJ1-5 TRBV6-2/TRBV6-3 . CASSYGGGGQPQHF TGTGCCAGCAGTTACGGGGGAGGCGGTCAGCCCCAGCATTTT
. TRBJ2-7 TRBV28 TRBD2 CASSSTGLAGAYEQYF TGTGCCAGCAGTTCCACGGGACTAGCGGGAGCCTACGAGCAGTACTTC
. TRBJ2-1 TRBV13 TRBD2 CASSTSGTSGRDYNEQFF TGTGCCAGCAGCACCTCCGGGACTAGCGGGAGGGACTACAATGAGCAGTTCTTC
once TRBJ2-7 TRBV27 . CASSLRHRSYEQYF TGTGCCAGCAGTTTACGTCACAGATCCTACGAGCAGTACTTC
. TRBJ2-2 TRBV7-9 . CASSLVRSRAGELFF TGTGCCAGCAGCTTAGTGCGGAGCAGAGCCGGGGAGCTGTTTTTT
. TRBJ1-6 TRBV9 . CASSLGGGFSSPLHF TGTGCCAGCAGCCTAGGGGGGGGCTTTAGTTCACCCCTCCACTTT
. TRBJ1-2 TRBV18 . CASSSQGTSYGYTF TGTGCCAGCTCATCCCAGGGTACCTCCTATGGCTACACCTTC
. TRBJ1-2 TRBV5-6 TRBD1 CASSALETGGWGYTF TGTGCCAGCAGTGCGCTAGAGACAGGGGGCTGGGGCTACACCTTC
. TRBJ1-5 TRBV27 . CASSLWPNSNQPQHF TGTGCCAGCAGTTTGTGGCCGAATAGCAATCAGCCCCAGCATTTT
. TRBJ1-2 TRBV12-3/TRBV12-4 . CASSLRGSGYTF TGTGCCAGCAGTTTAAGAGGGTCCGGCTACACCTTC
. TRBJ2-5 TRBV7-9 . CASKSPGEETQYF TGTGCCAGCAAGAGCCCAGGGGAGGAGACCCAGTACTTC
. TRBJ2-3 TRBV2 TRBD2 CASSEGTSPWQQYF TGTGCCAGCAGTGAGGGGACTAGTCCCTGGCAGCAGTATTTT
. TRBJ2-1 TRBV7-3 . CASSPRQETYNEQFF TGTGCCAGCAGCCCAAGACAGGAGACCTACAATGAGCAGTTCTTC
. TRBJ2-3 TRBV20-1 TRBD2 CSASTSGTGDTQYF TGCAGTGCTAGTACTAGCGGGACTGGAGATACGCAGTATTTT
. TRBJ2-7 TRBV27 TRBD2 CASSVLAGGLYEQYF TGTGCCAGCAGTGTACTAGCGGGAGGTCTCTACGAGCAGTACTTC
. TRBJ2-1 TRBV5-1 TRBD2 CASSLLGTSGYNEQFF TGCGCCAGCAGCTTGTTGGGGACTAGCGGGTACAATGAGCAGTTCTTC
once TRBJ2-5 TRBV5-5 TRBD2 CASSPGGLAGEGETQYF TGTGCCAGCAGCCCGGGGGGACTAGCGGGAGAGGGAGAGACCCAGTACTTC
. TRBJ2-2 TRBV19 TRBD1 CASGSQGQGYTGELFF TGTGCCAGTGGGAGCCAGGGACAGGGGTACACCGGGGAGCTGTTTTTT
. TRBJ1-3 TRBV28 . CASSSSTGKRYSGNTIYF TGTGCCAGCAGTTCATCAACAGGGAAAAGGTATTCTGGAAACACCATATATTTT
. TRBJ2-1 TRBV7-9 TRBD2 CASSLGGRVDKQWDEQFF TGTGCCAGCAGCTTAGGCGGGAGGGTCGACAAGCAGTGGGATGAGCAGTTCTTC
few TRBJ2-7 TRBV19 TRBD1 CASSIPGQGGNEQYF TGTGCCAGTAGTATCCCCGGACAGGGTGGCAACGAGCAGTACTTC
. TRBJ1-3 TRBV28 . CATHQQGTGGNTIYF TGTGCCACCCACCAACAGGGAACCGGTGGAAACACCATATATTTT
. TRBJ1-6 TRBV7-9 TRBD1 CASSLVVTGDSPLHF TGTGCCAGCAGCTTAGTGGTGACAGGGGATTCACCCCTCCACTTT
once TRBJ2-7 TRBV19 TRBD2 CASSTPLRASGGYEQYF TGTGCCAGTAGTACCCCTCTCCGCGCTAGCGGGGGATACGAGCAGTACTTC
. TRBJ2-1 TRBV20-1 TRBD2 CSASGLAGGYNEQFF TGCAGTGCTAGTGGCCTAGCGGGAGGATACAATGAGCAGTTCTTC
. TRBJ2-2 TRBV9 . CASSVAIAGELFF TGTGCCAGCAGCGTAGCTATAGCCGGGGAGCTGTTTTTT
. TRBJ2-7 TRBV4-1 TRBD2 CASSQVREAYEQYF TGCGCCAGCAGCCAAGTCCGGGAGGCCTACGAGCAGTACTTC
. TRBJ1-4 TRBV28 . CASTHLGGVGLEKLFF TGTGCCAGCACCCACTTGGGGGGGGTAGGGCTAGAAAAACTGTTTTTT
few TRBJ2-5 TRBV4-1 TRBD1 CASSQEGWDRGFSETQYF TGCGCCAGCAGCCAAGAGGGGTGGGACAGGGGGTTTTCGGAGACCCAGTACTTC
. TRBJ2-1 TRBV4-2 . CASSRTDYNEQFF TGTGCCAGCAGCCGGACTGACTACAATGAGCAGTTCTTC
. TRBJ1-2 TRBV28 . CASSLSRVGGYTF TGTGCCAGCAGTTTATCCAGGGTGGGCGGCTACACCTTC
. TRBJ1-2 TRBV6-6 . CASSYSKGYYGYTF TGTGCCAGCAGTTACTCCAAGGGGTACTATGGCTACACCTTC
. TRBJ2-6 TRBV6-6 . CASSYKYRTDWNSGANVLTF TGTGCCAGCAGCTACAAATACCGGACAGATTGGAACTCTGGGGCCAACGTCCTGACTTTC
. TRBJ1-2 TRBV18 . CASSLMDSSVYGYTF TGTGCCAGCTCACTCATGGACAGCTCCGTCTATGGCTACACCTTC
. TRBJ2-1 TRBV3-1/TRBV3-2 . CASTTGVEHYNEQFF TGTGCCAGCACCACCGGGGTGGAACATTACAATGAGCAGTTCTTC
. TRBJ1-2 TRBV7-9 . CASRPTGSRDGYTF TGTGCCAGCAGACCCACAGGGAGTAGGGATGGCTACACCTTC
once TRBJ1-1 TRBV15 . CATSRDNRVNTEAFF TGTGCCACCAGCAGAGATAACAGGGTGAACACTGAAGCTTTCTTT